This T cell receptor beta chain stems from a study of blood T cell repertoires in COVID-19. The CDR3 contains 14 residues. V was clipped by 2 bases and J by 7 bases, with 12 bases between them. Germline CDR1 and CDR2: KGHSH and LQKENI. Original analysis: Reference gene primers were amplified, and this amplification served to estimate nucleated cell counts. Profiling relied on immunoSEQ multiplex PCR, and the TCRdb table lists in-frame clones only, not all of them. The D gene and trimming were derived from the DNA, and the V and J assignments and clone size from that table. Here the sample spans some 200,000 clones, over 75% being singletons. Seattle's enrolled individuals joined amid active infection and were then monitored longitudinally.

Sample: peripheral blood. The sequence was obtained from a man aged 50-59 years with COVID-19, enrolled during active disease. The gene calls are TRBV18 and TRBJ2-1, with D perhaps matching TRBD1 (6 bases). The CDR3 sequence: CASSPETGLNEQFF. CDR3 DNA sequence: TGTGCCAGCTCACCAGAGACAGGCCTTAATGAGCAGTTCTTC.